Sequencing of this T cell receptor beta chain was carried out in a study of molecular identifiers for immune sequencing clone quantification (dated by TCRdb to the late 2010s). Study-wide context: For a replicate experiment, the RNA from either about 20,000 or 100,000 naive CD8 T cells was divided into five aliquots, and four of those aliquots went on to sequencing. The study was a methods study using CD8 T cells to benchmark molecular-identifier clustering-based TCR repertoire sequencing (MIDCIRS) and TCR RNA copy counting. Beyond this particular receptor, the publication reports: Clones above 20 RNA copies held over 97% of molecules in CMV-specific effector cells but under 1% in naive cells. Spiked-in Jurkat TCR RNA equal to a single cell's worth was reported to be detectable even within one million naive CD8 T cells. Highly expanded clone sizes could be underestimated because identical TCR molecules may share a barcode. Approximately 3.3 recovered TCR RNA copies per cell were obtained by modeling, versus 9 to 10 by digital PCR, implying a capture efficiency of 25% to 35%. Naive libraries contained spiked-in Jurkat TCR RNA (more than 9 copies' worth), which is not part of the donor repertoire. When barcode sub-clustering was not used, chimeric consensus sequences inflated TCR diversity, with chimeras reaching as high as 47%.

Libraries of naive CD8 T cells were built from approximately 20,000 to 980,000 sorted cells, with 10%, 30% or 50% of the purified RNA used. On a BD FACSAria II, naive CD8 T cells were FACS-sorted as CD8+CD4-CCR7+CD45RA+ and collected into RLT Plus buffer. To test detection sensitivity, Jurkat RNA equivalent to roughly nine TCR copies was spiked into samples of roughly 20,000-1,000,000 naive CD8 T cells. CD8 T cells were enriched using RosetteSep CD8+ T Cell Enrichment Cocktail and Ficoll-Paque, and the enriched cells then underwent ACK red cell lysis. Library creation used PCR. Data came from a NextSeq 500. Preparation of bulk TCR libraries followed a previously described approach, with the TCR primers listed in Table S5. The Qiagen AllPrep DNA/RNA kit was used to purify total RNA. Before analysis, reads from multiple sequencing runs of the same library were pooled. From the authors' description of their analysis: Reads were retained only if their TCR constant sequence matched exactly, and those retained reads were trimmed to 150 nt and grouped according to their 12-nt molecular barcodes. Reads inside each barcode group were sub-clustered using a 15% Levenshtein threshold, and a quality-weighted consensus sequence was constructed for each RNA molecule. Non-functional sequences were excluded, and lower-count sequences lying one edit away from another sequence were also excluded. Barcode sub-clusters with fewer than 20% of the maximum read count were removed, based on fitting two negative binomial distributions. The public reads were quality trimmed at Q25 with fastp and then assembled into clones with MiXCR by TCRdb, keeping productive beta chains. Entries are consolidated by CDR3 protein sequence, retaining the most common genes and DNA. It is TCRdb's table, rather than the study itself, that gives the V and J calls and clone size. This sample gives some 680,000 distinct CDR3 sequences in total; 25% of them show up just once. The ten largest clonotypes hold about 0.81% of the sample.

This clonotype was found many times. It lacks a known antigen. It has no much larger one-base neighbor in the sample; base qualities were not kept. Here V drops 6 bases and J drops 4 bases, and the junction holds 5 bases not matched to any gene. From the cysteine through the phenylalanine, the CDR3 covers 13 amino acids. Only the CDR3 DNA stays, 39 bases, in frame from base 1. Reading the germline V gene gives CDR1 MNHEY and CDR2 SVGAGI. The receptor was isolated from a human donor in good health. Some libraries in this study had Jurkat cell RNA spiked in. Input material: naive CD8+ T cells from blood, with Jurkat cell RNA spiked in. The intended sense of this specimen's cell subset or site label: FACS-sorted CD8+CD4-CCR7+CD45RA+ naive T cells. This sequence uses TRBV6-5 and TRBJ1-2; 7 bases in the junction line up with TRBD1. The DNA sequence follows: TGTGCCAGCAGATTGGGACAGAGCTATGGCTACACCTTC. The encoded protein is CASRLGQSYGYTF.